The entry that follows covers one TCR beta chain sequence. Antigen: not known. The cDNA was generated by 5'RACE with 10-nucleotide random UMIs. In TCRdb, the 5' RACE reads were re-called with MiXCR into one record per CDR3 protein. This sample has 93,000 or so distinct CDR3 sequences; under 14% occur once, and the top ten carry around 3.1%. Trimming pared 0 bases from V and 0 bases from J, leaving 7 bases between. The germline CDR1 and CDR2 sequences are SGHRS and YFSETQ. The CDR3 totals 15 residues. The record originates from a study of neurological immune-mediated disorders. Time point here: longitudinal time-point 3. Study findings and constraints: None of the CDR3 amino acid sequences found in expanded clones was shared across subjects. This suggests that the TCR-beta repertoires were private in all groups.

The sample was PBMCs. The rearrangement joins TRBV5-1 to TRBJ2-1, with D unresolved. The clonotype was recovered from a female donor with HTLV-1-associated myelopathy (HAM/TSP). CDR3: CASSLDLDSYNEQFF. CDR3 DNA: TGCGCCAGCAGCTTGGATCTAGACTCCTACAATGAGCAGTTCTTC.